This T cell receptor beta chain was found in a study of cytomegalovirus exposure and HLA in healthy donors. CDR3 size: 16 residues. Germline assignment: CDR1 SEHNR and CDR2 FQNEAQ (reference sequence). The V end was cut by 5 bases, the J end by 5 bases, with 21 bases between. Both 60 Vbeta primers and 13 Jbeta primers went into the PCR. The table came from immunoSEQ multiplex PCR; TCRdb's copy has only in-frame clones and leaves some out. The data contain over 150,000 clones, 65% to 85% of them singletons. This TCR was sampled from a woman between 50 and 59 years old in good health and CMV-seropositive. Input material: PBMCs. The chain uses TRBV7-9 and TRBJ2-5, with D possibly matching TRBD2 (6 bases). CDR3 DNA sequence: TGTGCCAGCAGCCGCGGGGAAGAGAGGGCTGGGGAGACCCAGTACTTC. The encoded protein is CASSRGEERAGETQYF.